The clone carrying this TCR beta chain was seen more than once but under ten times. Germline values: CDR1 GTSNPN, CDR2 SVGIG (reference sequence). The CDR3 is made up of 12 amino acids. Trimming removed 5 bases from V and 1 base from J, with 8 bases in between. These data come from a study of blood T cell repertoires in COVID-19. Methods used by the authors: Reference gene primer amplification gave nucleated cell count estimates. The protocol was immunoSEQ multiplex PCR, while the TCRdb copy is restricted to in-frame clones and leaves out a portion. V and J calls and clone size follow that table, whereas D and trimming were derived from the DNA. The sample has some 150,000 clones, approximately 80% seen once.

Sequenced: peripheral blood. This sequence was found in a woman aged 55-69 years with active or convalescent COVID-19. This chain joins TRBV30 and TRBJ1-1, with D unresolved. This CDR3 reads CAWRSGNTEAFF. As DNA, the CDR3 is TGTGCCTGGCGCAGCGGGAACACTGAAGCTTTCTTT.